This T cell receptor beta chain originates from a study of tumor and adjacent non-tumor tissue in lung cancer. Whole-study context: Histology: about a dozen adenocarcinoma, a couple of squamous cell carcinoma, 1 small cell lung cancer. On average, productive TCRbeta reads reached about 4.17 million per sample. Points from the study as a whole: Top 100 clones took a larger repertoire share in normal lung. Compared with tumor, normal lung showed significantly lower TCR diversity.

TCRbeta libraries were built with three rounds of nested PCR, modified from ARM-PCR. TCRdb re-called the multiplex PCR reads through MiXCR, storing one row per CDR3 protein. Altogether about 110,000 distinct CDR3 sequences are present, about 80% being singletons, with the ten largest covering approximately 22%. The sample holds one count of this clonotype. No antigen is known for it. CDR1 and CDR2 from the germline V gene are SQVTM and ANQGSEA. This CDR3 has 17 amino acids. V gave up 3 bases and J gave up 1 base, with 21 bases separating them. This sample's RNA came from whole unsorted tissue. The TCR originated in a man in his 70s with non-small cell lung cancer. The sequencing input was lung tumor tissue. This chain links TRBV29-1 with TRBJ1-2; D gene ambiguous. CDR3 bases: TGCAGCGTTGAGGAGTACGTTCTGGGCCATAGTAACTATGGCTACACCTTC. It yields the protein CSVEEYVLGHSNYGYTF. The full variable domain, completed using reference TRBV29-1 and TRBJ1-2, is SAVISQKPSRDICQRGTSLTIQCQVDSQVTMMFWYRQQPGQSLTLIATANQGSEATYESGFVIDKFPISRPNLTFSTLTVSNMSPEDSSIYLCSVEEYVLGHSNYGYTFGSGTRLTVV.